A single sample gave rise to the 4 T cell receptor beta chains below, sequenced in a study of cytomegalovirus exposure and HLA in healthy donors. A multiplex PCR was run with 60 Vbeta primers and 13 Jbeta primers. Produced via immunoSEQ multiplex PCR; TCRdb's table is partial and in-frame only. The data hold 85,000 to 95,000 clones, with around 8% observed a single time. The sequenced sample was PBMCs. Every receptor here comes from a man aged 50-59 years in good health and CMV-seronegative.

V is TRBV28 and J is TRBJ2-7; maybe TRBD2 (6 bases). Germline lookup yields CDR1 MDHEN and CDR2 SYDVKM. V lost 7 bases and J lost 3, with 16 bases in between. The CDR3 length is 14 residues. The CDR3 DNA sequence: TGTGCCAGCACGGGCCGCGGGGCTGGCTACGAGCAGTACTTC. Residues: CASTGRGAGYEQYF. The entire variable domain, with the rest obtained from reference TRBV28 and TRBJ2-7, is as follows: DVKVTQSSRYLVKRTGEKVFLECVQDMDHENMFWYRQDPGLGLRLIYFSYDVKMKEKGDIPEGYSVSREKKERFSLILESASTNQTSMYLCASTGRGAGYEQYFGPGTRLTVT.

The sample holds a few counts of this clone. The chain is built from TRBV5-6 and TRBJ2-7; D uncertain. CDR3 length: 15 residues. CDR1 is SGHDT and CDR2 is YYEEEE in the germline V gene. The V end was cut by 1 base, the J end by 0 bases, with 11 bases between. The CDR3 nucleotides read TGTGCCAGCAGCTTGTTGGGTCCTAGCTCCTACGAGCAGTACTTC. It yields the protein CASSLLGPSSYEQYF.

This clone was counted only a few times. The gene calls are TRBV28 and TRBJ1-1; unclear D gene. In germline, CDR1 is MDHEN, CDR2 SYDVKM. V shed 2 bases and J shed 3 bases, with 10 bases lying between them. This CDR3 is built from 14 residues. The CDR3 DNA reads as TGTGCCAGCAGTTTACCCCGACTCGACACTGAAGCTTTCTTT. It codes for CASSLPRLDTEAFF.

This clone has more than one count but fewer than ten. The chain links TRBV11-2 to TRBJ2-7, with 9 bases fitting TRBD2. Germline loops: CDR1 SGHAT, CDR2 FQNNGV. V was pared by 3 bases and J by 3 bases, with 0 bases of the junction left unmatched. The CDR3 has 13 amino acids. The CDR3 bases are TGTGCCAGCAGCTTTAGCGGGGGCTACGAGCAGTACTTC. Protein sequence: CASSFSGGYEQYF.